The following is a TCR beta chain sequence with its context. Its matching antigen is unknown. TCRdb re-called the PCR reads through MiXCR, storing one row per CDR3 protein. Of about 640,000 distinct CDR3 sequences in the sample, roughly 21% were seen once. This specimen belongs to a study of molecular identifiers for immune sequencing clone quantification. At the level of the study: Five aliquots were made in replicates from the RNA of approximately 22,000 or 94,000 naive CD8 cells, and four were sequenced. Study results and caveats: Beyond 20 RNA copies, clones held over 99% of effector molecules, compared with under 1% in naive cells. Barcodes shared by identical TCR molecules could lead to underestimated sizes of highly expanded clones.

Sorted inputs of about 18,000 to 1,100,000 cells, with 10%, 30% or 50% RNA, yielded naive CD8 libraries. Germline V gives CDR1 LGHDT, CDR2 YNNKEL (reference sequence). Trimming removed 5 bases from V and 0 bases from J, with 13 bases in between. This CDR3 has 16 residues. The sequenced sample was naive CD8+ T cells from blood, with Jurkat cell RNA spiked in. Documented subset: FACS-sorted CD8+CD4-CCR7+CD45RA+ naive T cells. The chain couples TRBV3-1 to TRBJ2-2; D remains unclear. This clonotype was sampled from a human donor in good health. Some libraries in this study had Jurkat cell RNA spiked in. The CDR3 reads CASSYFSRPNTGELFF. CDR3 nucleotides: TGTGCCAGCAGCTATTTTTCAAGACCGAACACCGGGGAGCTGTTTTTT.